A single sample gave rise to the 27 T cell receptor beta chains below, sequenced in a study of shared clonotypes between healthy human individuals. Here immunoSEQ multiplex PCR was the method, and the copy in TCRdb shows in-frame clones only, minus some. Here the sample spans almost 750,000 clones, approximately 72% being singletons. Sequences were obtained from memory CD4+ T cells sorted from blood. Described subset: CD45RA-negative fraction. The receptors were gathered from a woman in her 30s in good health.

The chain's CDR3 is CASSQDPYTEAFF. The CDR3 nucleotides read TGTGCCAGCAGCCAAGATCCCTACACTGAAGCTTTCTTT. V gene TRBV14 combines with J gene TRBJ1-1; D unclear. The CDR3 covers 13 residues. V was shortened by 0 bases and J by 3 bases, with 5 bases between the two germline ends. From germline, CDR1 is SGHDN and CDR2 FVKESK.

The chain combines TRBV28 with TRBJ2-1, with 8 bases matching TRBD2. CDR1 and CDR2 (germline): MDHEN, SYDVKM. The CDR3 consists of 14 residues. The V segment lost 4 bases and the J segment 6 bases; nucleotides outside the gene matches: 5. CDR3 amino acids: CASSSGTRLNEQFF. The CDR3 coding sequence is TGTGCCAGCAGTTCAGGGACTAGGCTCAATGAGCAGTTCTTC.

This clone showed up just a few times. V gene TRBV14 combines with J gene TRBJ2-1; the match to TRBD2 covers 7 bases. The V and J ends lost 1 base and 2 bases, in that order; junction bases with no gene match: 8. Germline V CDR1 and CDR2: SGHDN, FVKESK. This CDR3 region has 17 residues. The CDR3 spells CASSQGFERGTYNEQFF. The CDR3 DNA follows: TGTGCCAGCAGCCAAGGCTTCGAGCGGGGAACCTACAATGAGCAGTTCTTC.

The rearrangement joins TRBV27 to TRBJ1-1; unclear D gene. The germline V gene has CDR1 MNHEY and CDR2 SMNVEV (reference sequence). Trimming shortened V by 0 bases and J by 2 bases, and 4 bases separated the two germline ends. The CDR3 contains 13 residues. CDR3 protein: CASSLSFNTEAFF. CDR3 in DNA: TGTGCCAGCAGTTTATCGTTTAACACTGAAGCTTTCTTT.

V usage is TRBV28 and J usage is TRBJ2-7; no clear D gene. Germline lookup yields CDR1 MDHEN and CDR2 SYDVKM. CDR3 length: 13 amino acids. V was pared by 3 bases and J by 6 bases, with 12 bases between. The CDR3 nucleotides read TGTGCCAGCAGTTTCTCGCACCTCCCCGAGCAGTACTTC. It translates to CASSFSHLPEQYF.

V gene TRBV4-1 combines with J gene TRBJ1-5, with TRBD1 identical over 8 bases. Trimming took 2 bases from V and 5 from J; bases not matched to a gene: 5. Germline CDR1 reads MGHRA; CDR2 reads YSYEKL. CDR3 length: 15 amino acids. The CDR3 bases are TGCGCCAGCAGCCAATCCAGGGGGCGGGATCAGCCCCAGCATTTT. It encodes CASSQSRGRDQPQHF.

The V and J genes are TRBV13 and TRBJ2-7; D possibly corresponds to TRBD2 (6 bases). Looked up from germline, CDR1 is PRHDT and CDR2 is FYEKMQ (reference sequence). Trimming removed 3 bases at V and 0 bases at J, with 9 bases between. This CDR3 comprises 14 residues. CDR3 in DNA: TGTGCCAGCAGCTTGGGAGGCTTCTCCTACGAGCAGTACTTC. Its translation is CASSLGGFSYEQYF.

The chain carries TRBV7-2 and TRBJ2-4; TRBD2 is a possible D gene (6 bases). Trimming removed 11 bases from V and 2 bases from J, with 22 bases in between. The germline V gene has CDR1 SGHTA and CDR2 FQGNSA. The CDR3 contains 16 residues. The CDR3 nucleotides are TGTGCCCTTACCCCCCCGGGAGTGCTGTCCAAAAACATTCAGTACTTC. This sequence encodes CALTPPGVLSKNIQYF.

The J gene is TRBJ2-3, the V gene TRBV5-4; 10 nucleotides align to TRBD2. The V segment lost 4 bases and the J segment 2 bases; nucleotides outside the gene matches: 7. The CDR3 is 16 residues long. Germline V gene sequence: CDR1 SGHNT, CDR2 YYREEE (reference sequence). The CDR3 loop is CASSPVSGGLTDTQYF. The CDR3, as DNA: TGTGCCAGCAGCCCCGTTAGCGGGGGGCTCACAGATACGCAGTATTTT.

A few counts support this clone. The chain uses TRBV10-1 and TRBJ2-7; D gene ambiguous. The CDR3 is made up of 12 amino acids. From germline, CDR1 is WNHNN and CDR2 SYGVQD (reference sequence). Trimming took 8 bases from V and 0 from J, leaving 8 bases between them. CDR3 in DNA: TGCGCCAGCGGCCTGAGCTCCTACGAGCAGTACTTC. Translated: CASGLSSYEQYF.

V usage is TRBV19 and J usage is TRBJ2-3, with no clear D. This CDR3 is 15 amino acids long. Trimming left V 5 bases short and J 0 bases short, with 12 bases between. Germline V gene lookup returns CDR1 LNHDA and CDR2 SQIVND (reference sequence). The CDR3 region has the DNA TGTGCCAGTAGTGGGTCCCTTGATAGCACAGATACGCAGTATTTT. This translates into CASSGSLDSTDTQYF.

The chain links TRBV19 to TRBJ2-1, with 8 bases fitting TRBD2. V was pared by 2 bases and J by 7 bases, with 13 bases of the junction left unmatched. This CDR3 is built from 17 residues. The V gene's germline CDR1 is LNHDA and CDR2 SQIVND (reference sequence). Written as DNA, the CDR3 is TGTGCCAGTAGTATAAGGAGCGGGAGTCCCCCTAGAAATGAGCAGTTCTTC. Translation gives CASSIRSGSPPRNEQFF.

This rearrangement joins TRBV10-2 to TRBJ2-7; D perhaps matches TRBD1 (6 bases). In germline, CDR1 is WSHSY, CDR2 SAAADI. The CDR3 sequence is 16 residues long. V was shortened by 7 bases and J by 2 bases, with 21 bases between the two germline ends. Written as DNA, the CDR3 is TGCGCCAGCAAGGGGGTTACAGGGAAACACCCCTACGAGCAGTACTTC. This gives the protein CASKGVTGKHPYEQYF.

The chain joins TRBV7-3 to TRBJ2-3; 7 nucleotides line up with TRBD2. Germline-derived CDR1 and CDR2 are SGHTA and FQGTGA. The CDR3 runs 14 residues. The trim removed 5 bases at V and 5 bases at J, leaving 7 bases unmatched. CDR3 residues: CASSPGLGRDTQYF. The DNA for the CDR3 is TGTGCCAGCAGCCCTGGACTAGGGCGAGATACGCAGTATTTT.

This clone was detected many times. At the DNA level, this CDR3 is encoded by other sequences in the same sample as well. This chain joins TRBV28 and TRBJ1-3; D gene uncertain. Germline CDR1 reads MDHEN; CDR2 reads SYDVKM. The CDR3 length is 13 residues. The V and J ends lost 1 base and 2 bases respectively, with 3 bases between them. In DNA form, the CDR3 reads TGTGCCAGCAGTTTATTCACTGGAAACACCATATATTTT. Its protein product is CASSLFTGNTIYF.

The chain combines TRBV30 with TRBJ2-1; TRBD1 matches at 9 bases. V lost 5 bases, J lost 4 bases, and 0 bases stayed unmatched. Germline CDR1 and CDR2: GTSNPN and SVGIG (reference sequence). This CDR3 has 12 residues. CDR3 loop: CAWGQGYNEQFF. The DNA for the CDR3 is TGTGCCTGGGGACAGGGGTACAATGAGCAGTTCTTC. Complete variable domain (other parts from reference TRBV30 and TRBJ2-1): SQTIHQWPATLVQPVGSPLSLECTVEGTSNPNLYWYRQAAGRGLQLLFYSVGIGQISSEVPQNLSASRPQDRQFILSSKKLLLSDSGFYLCAWGQGYNEQFFGPGTRLTVL.

The rearrangement uses TRBV4-2 and TRBJ2-5; D not certain. The CDR3 is made up of 12 amino acids. The germline V and J ends were trimmed by 0 bases and 9 bases, with 8 bases remaining between them. Germline CDR1 LGHNA, CDR2 YNFKEQ. CDR3 nucleotide sequence: TGTGCCAGCAGCCAAGACCGGCATTCCCAGTACTTC. Translated, it gives CASSQDRHSQYF.

The J gene is TRBJ2-2, the V gene TRBV6-4, with D perhaps TRBD2 (5 bases). Trimming removed 6 bases at V and 1 base at J, with 6 bases between. This CDR3 region has 13 residues. Looked up from germline, CDR1 is MRHNA and CDR2 is SNTAGT. CDR3 protein: CASRRENTGELFF. The CDR3 bases are TGTGCCAGCAGACGGGAGAACACCGGGGAGCTGTTTTTT.

The chain employs TRBV6-5 and TRBJ2-2; possible D gene TRBD1, 5 bases. Germline assignment: CDR1 MNHEY and CDR2 SVGAGI. There are 14 residues in the CDR3. With 4 bases removed from V and 5 bases from J, the gap between germline ends came to 11 bases. CDR3 protein: CASSFQGMTGELFF. The DNA for the CDR3 is TGTGCCAGCAGTTTCCAGGGAATGACCGGGGAGCTGTTTTTT.

The chain carries TRBV6-6 and TRBJ1-3; perhaps TRBD1 as D (6 bases). The germline CDR1 and CDR2 sequences are MNHNY and SVGAGI (reference sequence). V lost 6 bases and J 4 bases, leaving 19 bases between the germline ends. This CDR3 comprises 16 residues. In nucleotides, the CDR3 is TGTGCCAGCAGAGACACGAACAGGGTGGGCGGAAACACCATATATTTT. It yields the protein CASRDTNRVGGNTIYF.

This rearrangement joins TRBV25-1 to TRBJ2-3; D tentatively fits TRBD1 or TRBD2 (5 bases each). This CDR3 is built from 12 residues. The V end lost 4 bases, the J end lost 5 bases, and 7 bases lay between the germline ends. Germline CDR1 MGHDK, CDR2 SYGVNS. CDR3 loop: CASSGGRDTQYF. The CDR3 bases are TGTGCCAGCAGTGGGGGGAGAGATACGCAGTATTTT.

This rearrangement joins TRBV2 to TRBJ1-3; D is unclear. V was shortened by 5 bases and J by 0 bases, with 5 bases between the two germline ends. The CDR3 extends over 13 amino acids. Germline V gives CDR1 SNHLY, CDR2 FYNNEI. The CDR3: CASSSYSGNTIYF. CDR3 DNA sequence: TGTGCCAGCAGTTCTTACTCTGGAAACACCATATATTTT.

The gene calls are TRBV25-1 and TRBJ2-7; D call uncertain. The CDR3 is made up of 15 amino acids. V lost 1 base and J lost 2, with 12 bases in between. Germline V lookup: CDR1 MGHDK, CDR2 SYGVNS. The CDR3 DNA follows: TGTGCCAGCAGTGAATCGAAGGACGCCACCTACGAGCAGTACTTC. Encoded protein: CASSESKDATYEQYF.

The genes are TRBV28 and TRBJ1-5, with 12 bases that match TRBD1. This CDR3 has 14 amino acids. The V gene's germline CDR1 is MDHEN and CDR2 SYDVKM. V lost 10 bases to trimming and J lost 6 bases; unmatched junction nucleotides: 7. CDR3 coding DNA: TGTGCCACCGAAGGGACAGGGGGCTCTCAGCCCCAGCATTTT. It translates to CATEGTGGSQPQHF.

V gene TRBV7-9 combines with J gene TRBJ1-3; 10 bases are shared with TRBD1. This CDR3 comprises 18 residues. The trim removed 5 bases at V and 4 bases at J, leaving 14 bases unmatched. The V gene's germline CDR1 is SEHNR and CDR2 FQNEAQ (reference sequence). The CDR3 region is CASSQNMPGTGVGNTIYF. The CDR3 DNA is TGTGCCAGCAGCCAAAATATGCCAGGGACAGGGGTCGGAAACACCATATATTTT.

This rearrangement joins TRBV6-5 to TRBJ1-2; no firm D call. Per germline, CDR1 MNHEY and CDR2 SVGAGI. This CDR3 contains 11 residues. Trimming took 6 bases from V and 4 from J, leaving 6 bases between them. For the CDR3, the DNA is TGTGCCAGCAGCGAATTCTATGGCTACACCTTC. This codes for CASSEFYGYTF.

V is TRBV15 and J is TRBJ2-7; 10 bases agree with TRBD1. Germline assignment: CDR1 LNHNV and CDR2 YYDKDF (reference sequence). Trimming took 5 bases from V and 1 from J; bases not matched to a gene: 2. The CDR3 spans 14 residues. The CDR3 nucleotides are TGTGCCACCAGCGGGACAGGGGTTTCCTACGAGCAGTACTTC. Translation gives CATSGTGVSYEQYF.